Below are 30 T cell receptor beta chains sequenced from a single sample in a study of T-cell reconstitution after alpha-beta-depleted transplantation in children. General observations from the study: Newly produced T cells mostly accounted for T-cell counts and diversity one year post-transplant.

During its preparation, the TCRbeta library received unique molecular identifiers. From the PCR reads, TCRdb called clonotypes with MiXCR, one entry per CDR3 protein. The sample lists about 300,000 distinct CDR3 sequences; almost 8% were seen once. Antigen specificity for these receptors is unknown. This specimen was peripheral blood, taken 360 days after TCRalphabeta/CD19-depleted stem cell transplant. These receptors came from a female patient aged 2-9 years who had a stem cell transplant for Fanconi anemia, so the T cells may come from the graft donor.

The V and J genes are TRBV15 and TRBJ2-2; the match to TRBD2 covers 10 bases. Per germline, CDR1 LNHNV and CDR2 YYDKDF (reference sequence). CDR3 length: 18 residues. Losses at the gene ends were 3 bases for V and 1 base for J; bases not matched to a gene: 8. Written as DNA, the CDR3 is TGTGCCACCAGCAGCAGACTTAGCGGGGGGTTGAACACCGGGGAGCTGTTTTTT. It yields the protein CATSSRLSGGLNTGELFF.

This clonotype was recorded a few times. The V and J genes are TRBV6-2 or TRBV6-3 and TRBJ2-5; TRBD2 aligns across 8 bases. The CDR3 consists of 14 residues. V was clipped by 8 bases and J by 1 base; unmatched bases: 6. Germline CDR1 MNHEY, CDR2 SVGEGT. CDR3 in DNA: TGTGCCAGCCTGATAGCGGGATCCCAAGAGACCCAGTACTTC. Encoded protein: CASLIAGSQETQYF.

This clonotype was counted between two and nine times. This chain joins TRBV7-8 and TRBJ1-5; D is perhaps TRBD1 (5 bases). Trimming removed 0 bases at V and 1 base at J, with 10 bases between. Germline lookup yields CDR1 SGHVS and CDR2 FQNEAQ. The CDR3 sequence is 16 residues long. CDR3 sequence (DNA): TGTGCCAGCAGCTTAGCTGCGGGGGAGAGCAATCAGCCCCAGCATTTT. This codes for CASSLAAGESNQPQHF.

This clonotype was counted many times. The chain couples TRBV29-1 to TRBJ2-5; D unclear. Germline V gene lookup returns CDR1 SQVTM and CDR2 ANQGSEA. CDR3 length: 10 amino acids. The ends were cut back, 4 bases at V and 4 bases at J, with 4 bases in the middle. CDR3 residues: CSVGRETQYF. The CDR3 region has the DNA TGCAGCGTTGGTCGAGAGACCCAGTACTTC.

This clonotype has more than one count but fewer than ten. CDR3 sequence reads: CASSESAGEPGQHQPQHF. The CDR3 region has the DNA TGCGCCAGCAGTGAGTCCGCCGGCGAGCCGGGACAGCATCAGCCCCAGCATTTT. The rearrangement joins TRBV10-2 to TRBJ1-5; 7 bases agree with TRBD1. CDR3 length: 18 amino acids. With 0 bases clipped from V and 5 bases from J, the junction kept 13 bases outside the gene matches. Germline CDR1 is WSHSY and CDR2 is SAAADI.

This clonotype has only a few counts. The chain employs TRBV7-6 and TRBJ1-5; a possible D gene is TRBD1 (6 bases). The ends were cut back, 3 bases at V and 5 bases at J, with 11 bases in the middle. CDR3 length equals 14 residues. CDR1 SGHVS and CDR2 FNYEAQ come from the germline V gene. CDR3 DNA sequence: TGTGCCAGCAGCTTCCAGGGGCCTCATCAGCCCCAGCATTTT. Translation: CASSFQGPHQPQHF.

The chain joins TRBV6-1 to TRBJ2-7; the D gene is possibly TRBD1 (5 bases). V was pared by 6 bases and J by 4 bases, with 10 bases between. Germline assignment: CDR1 MNHNS and CDR2 SASEGT. This CDR3 has 12 amino acids. DNA for the CDR3: TGTGCCAGCAGCACAGGCTGGTACGAGCAGTACTTC. Amino acids: CASSTGWYEQYF.

This clonotype was recorded at least ten times. This rearrangement joins TRBV24-1 to TRBJ2-5; the D is unclear. Germline V gives CDR1 KGHDR, CDR2 SFDVKD. The V gene lost 3 bases and the J gene lost 5 bases, with 18 bases spanning the gap. The length of the CDR3 is 16 residues. The CDR3 nucleotides read TGTGCCACCAGTGATCCCCGGGTCTCGGGTCGGGAGACCCAGTACTTC. It translates to CATSDPRVSGRETQYF.

The chain combines TRBV15 with TRBJ1-1; no reliable D call. V was clipped by 1 base and J by 5 bases, with 23 bases between them. The CDR3 extends over 18 amino acids. Germline V lookup: CDR1 LNHNV, CDR2 YYDKDF (reference sequence). CDR3 in amino acids: CATSRGRVHGEGGTEAFF. CDR3 in DNA: TGTGCCACCAGCAGAGGGAGAGTTCATGGGGAGGGAGGGACTGAAGCTTTCTTT.

The chain has TRBV12-3 or TRBV12-4 and TRBJ2-1; 7 nucleotides align to TRBD1. The trim removed 7 bases at V and 4 bases at J, leaving 7 bases unmatched. The CDR3 consists of 14 residues. The CDR3 DNA sequence: TGTGCCAGCACCCCCGGGACAGCATACAATGAGCAGTTCTTC. Protein: CASTPGTAYNEQFF.

This clonotype was picked up a small number of times. The chain couples TRBV12-3 or TRBV12-4 to TRBJ1-3, with 10 bases matching TRBD1. This CDR3 spans 20 amino acids. Losses at the gene ends were 7 bases for V and 0 bases for J; bases not matched to a gene: 18. CDR3 bases: TGTGCCAGCACCAATCTAATGCAGACAGGGGGCTACCTCTCTGGAAACACCATATATTTT. This translates into CASTNLMQTGGYLSGNTIYF.

This clonotype was detected a few times. The genes are TRBV5-1 and TRBJ2-5; 8 bases fit TRBD2. Germline lookup yields CDR1 SGHRS and CDR2 YFSETQ. V shed 0 bases, J shed 4 bases, and the junction held 11 bases outside the gene matches. This CDR3 region has 17 residues. The CDR3 DNA follows: TGCGCCAGCAGCTTGGCTCAAACGGGGGGGTTAGGAGAGACCCAGTACTTC. This gives the protein CASSLAQTGGLGETQYF.

This clonotype was counted ten times or more. The rearrangement uses TRBV7-2 and TRBJ2-7; D is undetermined. The germline gives CDR1 SGHTA, CDR2 FQGNSA. Trimming pared 0 bases from V and 2 bases from J, leaving 5 bases between. This CDR3 comprises 13 residues. The CDR3 spells CASSLAATYEQYF. In DNA form, the CDR3 reads TGTGCCAGCAGCTTAGCCGCCACCTACGAGCAGTACTTC.

This clonotype was picked up many times. The V gene is TRBV10-3, the J gene TRBJ2-3, with 7 positions matching TRBD1. Germline assignment: CDR1 ENHRY and CDR2 SYGVKD. The CDR3 is 14 amino acids. Trimming took 6 bases from V and 2 from J; bases not matched to a gene: 5. CDR3 amino acids: CAIRGDRVTDTQYF. The CDR3, as DNA: TGTGCCATCAGAGGGGACAGAGTCACAGATACGCAGTATTTT.

In its sample, this clonotype was seen many times. V is TRBV12-3 or TRBV12-4 and J is TRBJ2-5, with 7 bases fitting TRBD1. The CDR3 covers 16 residues. J was trimmed by 2 bases and V by 8 bases; bases with no gene match: 14. In DNA form, the CDR3 reads TGTGCCAGCGAGGACTGGAGAGGACAGGAACAAGAGACCCAGTACTTC. Residues: CASEDWRGQEQETQYF.

This clonotype was seen many times. The J gene is TRBJ2-2, the V gene TRBV10-3; D not resolved. The CDR3 length is 14 residues. Trimming left V 0 bases short and J 3 bases short, with 5 bases between. Germline lookup yields CDR1 ENHRY and CDR2 SYGVKD. The CDR3 DNA sequence: TGTGCCATCAGTGAGTCTGTGGACACCGGGGAGCTGTTTTTT. It codes for CAISESVDTGELFF.

CDR3 protein: CASSVEDAGTIGTGELFF. The CDR3 region has the DNA TGTGCCAGCAGCGTAGAAGATGCTGGGACTATAGGCACCGGGGAGCTGTTTTTT. The chain carries TRBV9 and TRBJ2-2; the match to TRBD2 covers 7 bases. The CDR3 covers 18 residues. With V trimmed by 0 bases and J by 4 bases, 12 bases remained unmatched. The germline V gene has CDR1 SGDLS and CDR2 YYNGEE.

This clonotype was observed a handful of times. This rearrangement joins TRBV5-1 to TRBJ2-7; 8 nucleotides match TRBD2. The trim removed 0 bases at V and 7 bases at J, leaving 12 bases unmatched. Germline CDR1 is SGHRS and CDR2 is YFSETQ. This CDR3 is 16 amino acids long. The CDR3 is CASSLGGGGIAREQYF. In nucleotides, the CDR3 is TGCGCCAGCAGCTTGGGTGGCGGGGGGATCGCGCGGGAGCAGTACTTC.

This clonotype was counted ten times or more. The CDR3 is CASSSLGQGNYEQYF. The CDR3 nucleotides read TGTGCCAGCAGTTCCCTTGGACAGGGAAACTACGAGCAGTACTTC. The chain couples TRBV28 to TRBJ2-7, with 8 bases that match TRBD1. J gave up 3 bases and V 4 bases, and 8 bases lay outside the gene matches. The CDR3 sequence is 15 residues long. CDR1 and CDR2 from the germline V gene are MDHEN and SYDVKM.

This clonotype was detected a few times. The V and J genes are TRBV7-9 and TRBJ2-3; 10 bases fit TRBD2. Germline assignment: CDR1 SEHNR and CDR2 FQNEAQ (reference sequence). V dropped 4 bases and J dropped 4; count of bases not matched to a gene: 5. The CDR3 length is 15 residues. The DNA for the CDR3 is TGTGCCAGCAGCTCCCAAACTAGCGGGGCAGATACGCAGTATTTT. Translated: CASSSQTSGADTQYF.

At least ten counts were recorded for this clonotype. V and J are TRBV15 and TRBJ1-2, with TRBD1 as a possible D gene (5 bases). Trimming pared 2 bases from V and 3 bases from J, leaving 19 bases between. This CDR3 spans 17 amino acids. Germline values: CDR1 LNHNV, CDR2 YYDKDF (reference sequence). The CDR3 spells CATSRYTRGSGDYGYTF. The CDR3 DNA reads as TGTGCCACCAGCAGATATACCCGGGGGTCGGGTGACTATGGCTACACCTTC.

The chain carries TRBV7-3 and TRBJ1-2, with 8 positions matching TRBD1. J lost 8 bases, V lost 5 bases, and 10 bases had no gene match. Germline V gene lookup returns CDR1 SGHTA and CDR2 FQGTGA. This CDR3 is 14 amino acids long. The CDR3 protein is CASSPLPGDRGYTF. CDR3 nucleotides: TGTGCCAGCAGCCCACTCCCCGGGGACAGGGGCTACACCTTC.

This clonotype occurred many times. The V and J genes are TRBV28 and TRBJ2-1; TRBD2 might be the D (6 bases). Looked up from germline, CDR1 is MDHEN and CDR2 is SYDVKM. The V end lost 6 bases, the J end lost 4 bases, and 16 bases lay between the germline ends. CDR3 length: 15 amino acids. CDR3 bases: TGTGCCAGCAGATACGATATCGGGGGTTACAATGAGCAGTTCTTC. It translates to CASRYDIGGYNEQFF.

This clonotype was seen more than once but under ten times. The V gene is TRBV7-9, the J gene TRBJ2-7; D assignment may be TRBD1 or TRBD2 (6 bases each). The V end lost 4 bases, the J end lost 4 bases, and 14 bases lay between the germline ends. The CDR3 is 14 amino acids. Per the germline V gene, CDR1 is SEHNR and CDR2 is FQNEAQ (reference sequence). The CDR3 sequence is CASSSMGGRYEQYF. DNA of the CDR3: TGTGCCAGCAGCTCAATGGGGGGCAGATACGAGCAGTACTTC.

This clonotype was seen more than once but under ten times. V usage is TRBV2 and J usage is TRBJ2-2, with a weak D call TRBD1 (7 bases). CDR3 length: 17 amino acids. Germline V gene data show CDR1 as SNHLY and CDR2 as FYNNEI. V lost 7 bases to trimming and J lost 4 bases, with 22 bases between them. Written as DNA, the CDR3 is TGTGCCAGCATGCTGGACAGGAGGGATATCTTCACCGGGGAGCTGTTTTTT. Its translation: CASMLDRRDIFTGELFF.

This clonotype came up a few times. The chain employs TRBV20-1 and TRBJ2-1; maybe TRBD2 (6 bases). This CDR3 has 16 amino acids. Germline V lookup: CDR1 DFQATT, CDR2 SNEGSKA (reference sequence). Between the trimmed V and J ends, which lost 2 bases and 2 bases, there was a span of 16 bases. In DNA, the CDR3 is TGCAGTGCTAGAAAGGCCGGGAGTAACCCCTACAATGAGCAGTTCTTC. Amino acid sequence: CSARKAGSNPYNEQFF.

The chain links TRBV12-3 or TRBV12-4 to TRBJ2-5, with TRBD1 identical over 7 bases. Trimming at V came to 3 bases and at J to 1 base, leaving 11 bases not matched to a gene. The CDR3 runs to 17 residues. The CDR3 DNA follows: TGTGCCAGCAGTTTTAGTGTGACAGGGCACCCCCAAGAGACCCAGTACTTC. Protein sequence: CASSFSVTGHPQETQYF.

The chain employs TRBV6-1 and TRBJ2-3; 11 bases match TRBD2. The CDR3 is 17 residues long. J gave up 4 bases and V 7 bases, and 13 bases lay outside the gene matches. Germline loops: CDR1 MNHNS, CDR2 SASEGT. The CDR3 spells CASMELAGVDWSDTQYF. The CDR3 nucleotides read TGTGCCAGCATGGAACTAGCGGGGGTGGATTGGTCAGATACGCAGTATTTT.

This clonotype was detected many times. This chain joins TRBV12-3 or TRBV12-4 and TRBJ2-2; TRBD1 matches at 7 bases. Trimming cost V 2 bases and J 4 bases; bases outside gene matches: 7. The CDR3 spans 16 residues. In DNA, the CDR3 is TGTGCCAGCAGTTTAAGAGGGGGCGCGTTCACCGGGGAGCTGTTTTTT. The encoded protein is CASSLRGGAFTGELFF.

The rearrangement links TRBV3-1 to TRBJ2-1, with TRBD2 as a possible D gene (6 bases). This CDR3 has 16 residues. Trimming pared 1 base from V and 8 bases from J, leaving 18 bases between. The V gene's germline CDR1 is LGHDT and CDR2 YNNKEL (reference sequence). DNA of the CDR3: TGTGCCAGCAGCCAAGGAGGGAGTTTAGCGGTCTATGAGCAGTTCTTC. Protein sequence: CASSQGGSLAVYEQFF.